This TCR beta chain was recovered during a study of CD8 T cells in ankylosing spondylitis (TCRdb year 2017). In terms of the full investigation: The study set out to find disease-linked TCR variants by profiling T cell receptor beta repertoires in ankylosing spondylitis patients and healthy donors. The full study cohort was made up of 25 to 30 ankylosing spondylitis patients and more than 90 healthy donors. Peripheral blood was sampled, and synovial fluid was additionally collected from ankylosing spondylitis patients.

On the study overall, not on this receptor specifically: Some TCR beta motif variants had previously been reported in synovial fluid and blood of reactive arthritis patients, which suggested common disease-initiation mechanisms. The disease-linked clones had a CD8+ phenotype and were found at relatively low frequencies in peripheral blood. Blood from ankylosing spondylitis patients appeared to be characterized by a TCR beta motif composed of eight highly homologous amino acid variants. According to the report, matched synovial fluid samples from ankylosing spondylitis patients were significantly enriched for the disease-linked clones.

The table lists this clonotype with a few counts. Its recognized antigen is unknown. Base quality data are lacking; no much larger clone is found one base away. V has 5 bases trimmed and J has 0 bases trimmed; junction bases matching no gene number 3. As encoded in the germline V gene, CDR1 is MRHNA while CDR2 is SNTAGT. The CDR3, from cysteine to phenylalanine, totals 15 residues. Just the 45-base CDR3 DNA is kept, in frame starting at base 1. Data came from an Illumina HiSeq 2500. Quantitative 5'-RACE with molecular barcodes was used to prepare TCR beta libraries. Per the authors' processing: A new computational method, built on a probabilistic model of VDJ rearrangement, was used to identify disease-linked TCR variants. TCRdb applied fastp at Q25 and MiXCR to the public reads, then kept only in-frame beta chains. Merged by CDR3 protein, the rows form single entries marked with the most common genes and DNA. TCRdb's processing, not the study's, gives the V and J calls here. The sample table lists about 190,000 distinct CDR3 sequences, over 10% of them with a count of one. Around 10% of the sample rests with the top ten.

The sequence joins TRBV6-4 to TRBJ2-1; 8 of the junction bases match TRBD2. Material: blood, either unsorted or a sorted T cell fraction (not recorded which). The receptor was isolated from a female donor with ankylosing spondylitis or in good health (not recorded which). The nucleotide sequence reads as follows: TGTGCCAGCAGTTTACTAGCGGACTCCTACAATGAGCAGTTCTTC. Its translation is CASSLLADSYNEQFF.